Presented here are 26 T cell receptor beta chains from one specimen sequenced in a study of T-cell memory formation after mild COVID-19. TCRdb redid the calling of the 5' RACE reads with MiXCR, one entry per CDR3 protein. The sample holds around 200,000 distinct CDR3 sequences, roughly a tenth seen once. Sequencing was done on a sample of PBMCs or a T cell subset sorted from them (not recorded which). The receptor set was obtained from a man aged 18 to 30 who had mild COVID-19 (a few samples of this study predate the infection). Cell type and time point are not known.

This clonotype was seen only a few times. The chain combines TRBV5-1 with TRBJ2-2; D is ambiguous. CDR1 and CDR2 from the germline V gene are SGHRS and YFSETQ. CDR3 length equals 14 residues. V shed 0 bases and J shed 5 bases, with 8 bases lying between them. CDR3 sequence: CASSLVGITGELFF. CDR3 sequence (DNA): TGCGCCAGCAGCTTGGTCGGTATTACCGGGGAGCTGTTTTTT. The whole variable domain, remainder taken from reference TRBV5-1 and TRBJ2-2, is KAGVTQTPRYLIKTRGQQVTLSCSPISGHRSVSWYQQTPGQGLQFLFEYFSETQRNKGNFPGRFSGRQFSNSRSEMNVSTLELGDSALYLCASSLVGITGELFFGEGSRLTVL.

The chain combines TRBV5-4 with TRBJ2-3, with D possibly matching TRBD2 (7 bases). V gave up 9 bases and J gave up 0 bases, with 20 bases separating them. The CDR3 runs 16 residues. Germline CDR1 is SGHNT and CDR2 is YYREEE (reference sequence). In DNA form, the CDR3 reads TGTGCCACCAAACCGGGGGGCCTGATTAGCACAGATACGCAGTATTTT. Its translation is CATKPGGLISTDTQYF.

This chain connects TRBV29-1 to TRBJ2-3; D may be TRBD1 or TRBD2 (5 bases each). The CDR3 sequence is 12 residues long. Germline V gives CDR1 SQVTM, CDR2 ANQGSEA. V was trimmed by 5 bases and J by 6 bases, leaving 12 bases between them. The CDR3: CSVSRGRDTQYF. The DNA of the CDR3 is TGCAGCGTTTCCCGGGGACGGGATACGCAGTATTTT.

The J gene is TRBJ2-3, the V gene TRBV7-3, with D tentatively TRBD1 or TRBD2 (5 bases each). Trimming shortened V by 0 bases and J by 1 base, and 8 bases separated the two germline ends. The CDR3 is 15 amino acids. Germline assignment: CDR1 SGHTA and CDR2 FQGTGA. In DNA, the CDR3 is TGTGCCAGCAGCTTAACCGGGACCGGCACAGATACGCAGTATTTT. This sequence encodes CASSLTGTGTDTQYF.

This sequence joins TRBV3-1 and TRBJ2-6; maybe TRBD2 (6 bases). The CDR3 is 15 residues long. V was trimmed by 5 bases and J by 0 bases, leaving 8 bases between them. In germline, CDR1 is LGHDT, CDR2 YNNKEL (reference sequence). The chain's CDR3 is CASSFSGSGANVLTF. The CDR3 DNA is TGTGCCAGCAGCTTTAGCGGCTCTGGGGCCAACGTCCTGACTTTC.

DNA of the CDR3: TGTGCCAGCAGCCAAGCCGGGGCCGGCTACAATGAGCAGTTCTTC. Translated, it gives CASSQAGAGYNEQFF. The chain carries TRBV4-2 and TRBJ2-1; D may be TRBD1 or TRBD2 (5 bases each). Germline CDR1 reads LGHNA; CDR2 reads YNFKEQ. The CDR3 covers 15 residues. V was pared by 1 base and J by 3 bases, with 10 bases between.

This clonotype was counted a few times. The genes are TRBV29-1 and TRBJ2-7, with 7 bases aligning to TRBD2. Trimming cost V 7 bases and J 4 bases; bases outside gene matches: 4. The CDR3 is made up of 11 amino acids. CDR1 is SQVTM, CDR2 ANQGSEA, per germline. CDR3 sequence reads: CSAGRGYEQYF. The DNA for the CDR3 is TGCAGCGCCGGGCGGGGGTACGAGCAGTACTTC.

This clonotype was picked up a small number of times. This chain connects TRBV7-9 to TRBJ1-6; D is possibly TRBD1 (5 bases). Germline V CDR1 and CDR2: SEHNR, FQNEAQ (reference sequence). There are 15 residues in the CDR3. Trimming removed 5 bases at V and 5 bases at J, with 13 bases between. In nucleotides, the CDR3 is TGTGCCAGCAGCCCTCCGGGACTAAATAATTCACCCCTCCACTTT. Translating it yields CASSPPGLNNSPLHF. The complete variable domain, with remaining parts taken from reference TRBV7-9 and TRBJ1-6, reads DTGVSQNPRHKITKRGQNVTFRCDPISEHNRLYWYRQTLGQGPEFLTYFQNEAQLEKSRLLSDRFSAERPKGSFSTLEIQRTEQGDSAMYLCASSPPGLNNSPLHFGNGTRLTVT.

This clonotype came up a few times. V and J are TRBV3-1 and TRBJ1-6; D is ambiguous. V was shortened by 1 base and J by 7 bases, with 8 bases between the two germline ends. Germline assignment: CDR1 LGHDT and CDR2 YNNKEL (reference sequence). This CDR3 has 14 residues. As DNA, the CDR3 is TGTGCCAGCAGCCAAGTTGGATGGAATTCACCCCTCCACTTT. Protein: CASSQVGWNSPLHF.

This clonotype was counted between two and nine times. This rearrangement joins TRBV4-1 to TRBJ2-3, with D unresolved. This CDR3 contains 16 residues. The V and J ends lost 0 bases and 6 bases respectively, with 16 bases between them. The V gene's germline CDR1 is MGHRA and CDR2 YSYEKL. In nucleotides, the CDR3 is TGCGCCAGCAGCCAAGATCCCCCACCAAACGTTGATACGCAGTATTTT. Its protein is CASSQDPPPNVDTQYF.

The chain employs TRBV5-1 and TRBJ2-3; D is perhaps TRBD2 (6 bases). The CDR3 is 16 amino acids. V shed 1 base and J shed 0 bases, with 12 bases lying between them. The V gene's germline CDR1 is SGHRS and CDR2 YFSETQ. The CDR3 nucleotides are TGCGCCAGCAGCTTGTTGCCTAGCGTGAGCACAGATACGCAGTATTTT. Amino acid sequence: CASSLLPSVSTDTQYF.

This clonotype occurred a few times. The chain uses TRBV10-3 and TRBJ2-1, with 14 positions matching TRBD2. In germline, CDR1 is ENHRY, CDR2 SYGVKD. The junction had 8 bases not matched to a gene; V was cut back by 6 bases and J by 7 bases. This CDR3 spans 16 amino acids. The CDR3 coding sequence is TGTGCCATCAGCACGACTAGCGGGGGGGGAATTAATGAGCAGTTCTTC. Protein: CAISTTSGGGINEQFF.

CDR3 sequence: CASSYLGAHYGYTF. The CDR3 bases are TGTGCCAGCAGTTACTTGGGGGCGCACTATGGCTACACCTTC. The chain has TRBV6-5 and TRBJ1-2; maybe TRBD1 (6 bases). Germline loops: CDR1 MNHEY, CDR2 SVGAGI. The CDR3 runs 14 residues. V shed 1 base and J shed 3 bases, with 9 bases lying between them.

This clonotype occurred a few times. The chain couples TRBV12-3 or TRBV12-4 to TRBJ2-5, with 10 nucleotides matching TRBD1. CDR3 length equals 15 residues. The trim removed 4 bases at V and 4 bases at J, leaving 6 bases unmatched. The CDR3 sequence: CASSSGQGVRETQYF. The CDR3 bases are TGTGCCAGCAGTTCCGGACAGGGGGTCCGAGAGACCCAGTACTTC.

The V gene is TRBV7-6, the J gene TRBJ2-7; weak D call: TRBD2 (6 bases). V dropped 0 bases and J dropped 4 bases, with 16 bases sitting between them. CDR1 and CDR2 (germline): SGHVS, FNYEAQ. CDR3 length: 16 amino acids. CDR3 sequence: CASSLAEAGIVYEQYF. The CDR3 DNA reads TGTGCCAGCAGCTTAGCAGAAGCGGGTATCGTTTACGAGCAGTACTTC.

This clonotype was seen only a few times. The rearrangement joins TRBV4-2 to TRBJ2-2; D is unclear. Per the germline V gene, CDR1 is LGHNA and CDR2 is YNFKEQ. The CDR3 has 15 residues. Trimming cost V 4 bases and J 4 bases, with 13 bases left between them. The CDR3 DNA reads TGTGCCAGCAGCCCGGTGGCTCAGATCACCGGGGAGCTGTTTTTT. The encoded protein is CASSPVAQITGELFF.

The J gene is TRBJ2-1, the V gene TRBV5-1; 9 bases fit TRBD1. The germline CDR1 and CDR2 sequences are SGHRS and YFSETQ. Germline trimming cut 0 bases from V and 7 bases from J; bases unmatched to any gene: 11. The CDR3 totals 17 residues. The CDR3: CASSLGTGVALGNEQFF. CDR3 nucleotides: TGCGCCAGCAGCTTGGGGACAGGGGTTGCTCTGGGGAATGAGCAGTTCTTC.

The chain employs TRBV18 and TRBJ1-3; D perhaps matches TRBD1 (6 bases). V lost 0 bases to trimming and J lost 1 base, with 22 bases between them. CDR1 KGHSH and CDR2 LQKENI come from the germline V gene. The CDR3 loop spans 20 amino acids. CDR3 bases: TGTGCCAGCTCACCACCGAATTTTGGGGGGCGATCGAGTTCTGGAAACACCATATATTTT. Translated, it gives CASSPPNFGGRSSSGNTIYF.

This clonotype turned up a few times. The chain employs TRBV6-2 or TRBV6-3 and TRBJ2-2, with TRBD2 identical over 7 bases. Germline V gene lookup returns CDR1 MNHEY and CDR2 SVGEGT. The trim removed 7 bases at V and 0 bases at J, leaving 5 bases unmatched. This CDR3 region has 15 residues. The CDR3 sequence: CASTSLAANTGELFF. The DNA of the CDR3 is TGTGCCAGCACCTCGCTAGCGGCGAACACCGGGGAGCTGTTTTTT.

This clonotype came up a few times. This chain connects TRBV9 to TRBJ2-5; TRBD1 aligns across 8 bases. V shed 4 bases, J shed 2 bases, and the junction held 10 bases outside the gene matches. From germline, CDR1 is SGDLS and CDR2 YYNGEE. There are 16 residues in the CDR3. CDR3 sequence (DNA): TGTGCCAGCAGCCCGCGACAGACAGGGGCTCAAGAGACCCAGTACTTC. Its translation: CASSPRQTGAQETQYF.

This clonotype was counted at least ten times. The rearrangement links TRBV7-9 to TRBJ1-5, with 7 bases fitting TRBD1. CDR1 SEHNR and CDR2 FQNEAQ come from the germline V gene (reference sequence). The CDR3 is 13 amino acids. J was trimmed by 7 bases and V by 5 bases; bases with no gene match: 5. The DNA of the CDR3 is TGTGCCAGCAGCACACAGGGGCGGCAGCCCCAGCATTTT. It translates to CASSTQGRQPQHF.

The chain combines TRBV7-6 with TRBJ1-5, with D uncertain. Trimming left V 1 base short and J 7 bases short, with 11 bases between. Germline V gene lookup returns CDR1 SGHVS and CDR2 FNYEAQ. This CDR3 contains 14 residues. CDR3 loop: CASSLDGPSQPQHF. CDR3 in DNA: TGTGCCAGCAGCTTAGACGGGCCAAGCCAGCCCCAGCATTTT.

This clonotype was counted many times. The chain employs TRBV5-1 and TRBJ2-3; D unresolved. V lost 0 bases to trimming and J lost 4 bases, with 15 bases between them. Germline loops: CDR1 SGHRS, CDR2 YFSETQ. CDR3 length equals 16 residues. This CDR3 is CASSLVGLGSADTQYF. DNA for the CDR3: TGCGCCAGCAGCTTGGTTGGATTGGGGTCCGCAGATACGCAGTATTTT.

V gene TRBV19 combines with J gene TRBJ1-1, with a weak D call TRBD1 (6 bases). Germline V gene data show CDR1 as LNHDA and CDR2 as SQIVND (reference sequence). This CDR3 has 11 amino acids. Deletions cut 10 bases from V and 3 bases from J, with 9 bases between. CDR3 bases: TGTGCCATCCAGGGGTACACTGAAGCTTTCTTT. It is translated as CAIQGYTEAFF.

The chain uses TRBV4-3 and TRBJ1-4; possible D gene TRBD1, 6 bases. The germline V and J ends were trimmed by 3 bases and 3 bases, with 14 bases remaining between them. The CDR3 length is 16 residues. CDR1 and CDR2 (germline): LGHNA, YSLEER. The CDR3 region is CASSHATGRANEKLFF. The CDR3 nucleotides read TGCGCCAGCAGCCATGCCACAGGGCGGGCTAATGAAAAACTGTTTTTT.

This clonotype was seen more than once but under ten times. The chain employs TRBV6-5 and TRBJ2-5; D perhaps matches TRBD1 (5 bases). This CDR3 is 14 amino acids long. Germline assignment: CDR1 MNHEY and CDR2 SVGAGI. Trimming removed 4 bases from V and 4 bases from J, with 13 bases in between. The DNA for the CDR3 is TGTGCCAGCAGTTCGACTCAGGGCGGAGAGACCCAGTACTTC. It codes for CASSSTQGGETQYF.